These T cell receptor beta chains were read from a single sample in a study of cytomegalovirus exposure and HLA in healthy donors. Profiled with immunoSEQ multiplex PCR; TCRdb holds only in-frame clones, not every one. The sample carries roughly 100,000 clones, roughly 70% recorded once. Sequencing used PBMCs. The receptors here all came from a man between 40 and 49 years old in good health and CMV-seronegative. CDR3s include the opening cysteine and the closing phenylalanine or tryptophan. The D gene is left open where the match is weak. A clone size is listed for some rows: how often the clone was seen (once, few, many), or a class if it is expanded.

v_call: TRBV6-6; clone_size: .; j_call: TRBJ2-3; d_call: .; cdr3_aa: CAIHPHGGVDTQYF; cdr3_nt: TGTGCCATTCACCCCCACGGGGGAGTGGATACGCAGTATTTT
v_call: TRBV2; clone_size: .; j_call: TRBJ1-2; d_call: .; cdr3_aa: CASSAGGNYGYTF; cdr3_nt: TGTGCCAGCAGTGCGGGCGGGAACTATGGCTACACCTTC
v_call: TRBV4-2; clone_size: .; j_call: TRBJ2-7; d_call: TRBD2; cdr3_aa: CASSRTSGLTYEQYF; cdr3_nt: TGTGCCAGCAGCCGAACTAGCGGACTAACCTACGAGCAGTACTTC
v_call: TRBV6-1; clone_size: once; j_call: TRBJ2-7; d_call: TRBD2; cdr3_aa: CASSEGLAGVHEQYF; cdr3_nt: TGTGCCAGCAGTGAAGGTTTAGCGGGAGTCCACGAGCAGTACTTC
v_call: TRBV19; clone_size: .; j_call: TRBJ1-2; d_call: .; cdr3_aa: CASSAGTGNYGYTF; cdr3_nt: TGTGCCAGTAGTGCGGGGACGGGCAACTATGGCTACACCTTC
v_call: TRBV4-2; clone_size: .; j_call: TRBJ1-4; d_call: .; cdr3_aa: CASSHPGGVNEKLFF; cdr3_nt: TGTGCCAGCAGCCATCCTGGGGGCGTCAATGAAAAACTGTTTTTT
v_call: TRBV19; clone_size: .; j_call: TRBJ2-7; d_call: TRBD1; cdr3_aa: CASSRTGNDEQYF; cdr3_nt: TGTGCCAGTAGTAGGACAGGGAATGACGAGCAGTACTTC
v_call: TRBV4-1; clone_size: few; j_call: TRBJ1-1; d_call: .; cdr3_aa: CASSHATGLNTEAFF; cdr3_nt: TGCGCCAGCAGCCACGCAACAGGACTGAACACTGAAGCTTTCTTT
v_call: TRBV28; clone_size: .; j_call: TRBJ2-2; d_call: .; cdr3_aa: CASSSPGTGELFF; cdr3_nt: TGTGCCAGCAGTTCCCCAGGGACCGGGGAGCTGTTTTTT
v_call: TRBV5-1; clone_size: .; j_call: TRBJ2-5; d_call: TRBD2; cdr3_aa: CASSSFSGSQETQYF; cdr3_nt: TGCGCCAGCAGCTCTTTTAGCGGGAGCCAAGAGACCCAGTACTTC
v_call: TRBV9; clone_size: .; j_call: TRBJ2-7; d_call: .; cdr3_aa: CASSPRQFPYEQYF; cdr3_nt: TGTGCCAGCAGCCCCCGACAGTTTCCCTACGAGCAGTACTTC
v_call: TRBV5-1; clone_size: .; j_call: TRBJ2-7; d_call: TRBD1; cdr3_aa: CASSLAGGAYEQYF; cdr3_nt: TGCGCCAGCAGCTTGGCAGGGGGCGCCTACGAGCAGTACTTC
v_call: TRBV16; clone_size: .; j_call: TRBJ2-5; d_call: TRBD2; cdr3_aa: CASSQSGRAWETQYF; cdr3_nt: TGTGCCAGCAGCCAATCCGGGAGGGCGTGGGAGACCCAGTACTTC
v_call: TRBV11-3; clone_size: .; j_call: TRBJ2-3; d_call: .; cdr3_aa: CASSSSGGSTDTQYF; cdr3_nt: TGTGCCAGCAGCTCTTCTGGGGGGAGCACAGATACGCAGTATTTT
v_call: TRBV7-3; clone_size: few; j_call: TRBJ2-1; d_call: TRBD2; cdr3_aa: CASSLNGGGYNEQFF; cdr3_nt: TGTGCCAGCAGCTTAAATGGCGGGGGGTACAATGAGCAGTTCTTC
v_call: TRBV7-6; clone_size: .; j_call: TRBJ2-7; d_call: .; cdr3_aa: CASTPTDSYEQYF; cdr3_nt: TGTGCCAGCACCCCGACAGATTCCTACGAGCAGTACTTC
v_call: TRBV6-4; clone_size: .; j_call: TRBJ2-5; d_call: .; cdr3_aa: CASSNNVGETQYF; cdr3_nt: TGTGCCAGCAGTAACAACGTCGGGGAGACCCAGTACTTC
v_call: TRBV19; clone_size: few; j_call: TRBJ2-2; d_call: TRBD2; cdr3_aa: CASSIISGRVTGELFF; cdr3_nt: TGTGCCAGTAGTATTATTAGCGGGAGGGTTACCGGGGAGCTGTTTTTT
v_call: TRBV27; clone_size: .; j_call: TRBJ1-6; d_call: .; cdr3_aa: CASTRTVSYNSPLHF; cdr3_nt: TGTGCCAGCACTAGGACAGTCTCCTATAATTCACCCCTCCACTTT
v_call: TRBV5-1; clone_size: .; j_call: TRBJ2-3; d_call: TRBD2; cdr3_aa: CASSLGASGEATDTQYF; cdr3_nt: TGCGCCAGCAGCTTGGGGGCTAGCGGGGAGGCTACAGATACGCAGTATTTT
v_call: TRBV10-3; clone_size: .; j_call: TRBJ2-7; d_call: TRBD1; cdr3_aa: CAISGQGAVEQYF; cdr3_nt: TGTGCCATCAGTGGACAGGGGGCGGTCGAGCAGTACTTC
v_call: TRBV2; clone_size: .; j_call: TRBJ2-5; d_call: TRBD2; cdr3_aa: CASSERLGLVTKETQYF; cdr3_nt: TGTGCCAGCAGTGAACGATTGGGACTAGTTACAAAGGAGACCCAGTACTTC
v_call: TRBV27; clone_size: .; j_call: TRBJ2-3; d_call: TRBD2; cdr3_aa: CASSFFSGGVSGVNTDTQYF; cdr3_nt: TGTGCCAGCAGTTTCTTTTCGGGTGGCGTTAGCGGGGTGAACACAGATACGCAGTATTTT
v_call: TRBV5-1; clone_size: .; j_call: TRBJ1-5; d_call: .; cdr3_aa: CASSLQPGAQPQHF; cdr3_nt: TGCGCCAGCAGCTTGCAACCAGGGGCTCAGCCCCAGCATTTT
v_call: TRBV7-9; clone_size: .; j_call: TRBJ2-7; d_call: .; cdr3_aa: CASSLTAGEQYF; cdr3_nt: TGTGCCAGCAGCCTGACGGCGGGCGAGCAGTACTTC
v_call: TRBV28; clone_size: few; j_call: TRBJ1-2; d_call: .; cdr3_aa: CASSPPIGDLGTF; cdr3_nt: TGTGCCAGCAGTCCCCCCATCGGGGATTTAGGCACCTTC
v_call: TRBV6-5; clone_size: .; j_call: TRBJ2-7; d_call: .; cdr3_aa: CASSYGGSTYEQYF; cdr3_nt: TGTGCCAGCAGTTACGGGGGCTCGACCTACGAGCAGTACTTC
v_call: TRBV6-5; clone_size: .; j_call: TRBJ2-4; d_call: TRBD2; cdr3_aa: CASRASGKNIQYF; cdr3_nt: TGTGCCAGCAGAGCTAGCGGAAAAAACATTCAGTACTTC
v_call: TRBV10-3; clone_size: .; j_call: TRBJ2-1; d_call: .; cdr3_aa: CAISESVVSNEQFF; cdr3_nt: TGTGCCATCAGTGAGTCTGTGGTTAGTAATGAGCAGTTCTTC
v_call: TRBV11-3; clone_size: .; j_call: TRBJ1-1; d_call: TRBD1; cdr3_aa: CASSQGTGAEEAFF; cdr3_nt: TGTGCCAGCAGCCAAGGGACAGGGGCGGAAGAAGCTTTCTTT
v_call: TRBV27; clone_size: .; j_call: TRBJ2-3; d_call: TRBD2; cdr3_aa: CASSLSLAGGRDTQYF; cdr3_nt: TGTGCCAGCAGTTTATCTCTAGCGGGGGGGCGAGATACGCAGTATTTT
v_call: TRBV30; clone_size: .; j_call: TRBJ2-2; d_call: .; cdr3_aa: CAWSATRSGELFF; cdr3_nt: TGTGCCTGGAGTGCCACTAGATCCGGGGAGCTGTTTTTT
v_call: TRBV5-1; clone_size: .; j_call: TRBJ1-1; d_call: .; cdr3_aa: CASSSGQIEAFF; cdr3_nt: TGCGCCAGCAGCAGTGGACAGATTGAAGCTTTCTTT
v_call: TRBV4-3; clone_size: .; j_call: TRBJ2-7; d_call: .; cdr3_aa: CASSQDAGQSSYEQYF; cdr3_nt: TGCGCCAGCAGCCAAGATGCGGGACAGAGCTCCTACGAGCAGTACTTC
v_call: TRBV4-3; clone_size: few; j_call: TRBJ2-7; d_call: TRBD1; cdr3_aa: CASSQDRGQEDEQYF; cdr3_nt: TGCGCCAGCAGCCAAGATAGGGGACAGGAAGACGAGCAGTACTTC
v_call: TRBV2; clone_size: .; j_call: TRBJ1-6; d_call: .; cdr3_aa: CASSGQPKDMDSPLHF; cdr3_nt: TGTGCCAGCAGTGGACAGCCCAAGGATATGGATTCACCCCTCCACTTT
v_call: TRBV5-6; clone_size: .; j_call: TRBJ1-1; d_call: .; cdr3_aa: CASAGRGTEAFF; cdr3_nt: TGTGCCAGCGCAGGGAGGGGCACTGAAGCTTTCTTT
v_call: TRBV28; clone_size: .; j_call: TRBJ2-7; d_call: .; cdr3_aa: CASSLADTYEQYF; cdr3_nt: TGTGCCAGCAGTTTGGCCGATACCTACGAGCAGTACTTC
v_call: TRBV5-6; clone_size: .; j_call: TRBJ2-3; d_call: TRBD2; cdr3_aa: CASSKGLGVDLTQYF; cdr3_nt: TGTGCCAGCAGCAAGGGACTAGGAGTGGATCTTACGCAGTATTTT
v_call: TRBV29-1; clone_size: few; j_call: TRBJ1-2; d_call: .; cdr3_aa: CSVVKVGVQALVDGYTF; cdr3_nt: TGCAGCGTCGTTAAGGTAGGGGTCCAGGCGCTTGTCGATGGCTACACCTTC
v_call: TRBV7-9; clone_size: .; j_call: TRBJ1-1; d_call: TRBD1; cdr3_aa: CASSPTGTGDTEAFF; cdr3_nt: TGTGCCAGCAGCCCAACCGGGACAGGGGATACTGAAGCTTTCTTT
v_call: TRBV30; clone_size: .; j_call: TRBJ2-7; d_call: TRBD2; cdr3_aa: CASGGPYEQYF; cdr3_nt: TGTGCCTCGGGAGGGCCCTACGAGCAGTACTTC
v_call: TRBV15; clone_size: .; j_call: TRBJ1-6; d_call: TRBD1; cdr3_aa: CATSRGQGEGSPLHF; cdr3_nt: TGTGCCACCAGCAGAGGACAGGGGGAAGGTTCACCCCTCCACTTT
v_call: TRBV25-1; clone_size: .; j_call: TRBJ2-7; d_call: .; cdr3_aa: CASSDLRDISYEQYF; cdr3_nt: TGTGCCAGCAGTGATCTCCGGGACATCTCCTACGAGCAGTACTTC
v_call: TRBV12-5; clone_size: .; j_call: TRBJ1-5; d_call: .; cdr3_aa: CASAEDSRNQPQHF; cdr3_nt: TGTGCTAGTGCCGAGGACAGTCGAAATCAGCCCCAGCATTTT
v_call: TRBV6-5; clone_size: few; j_call: TRBJ2-7; d_call: .; cdr3_aa: CASSLRGVGAYEQYF; cdr3_nt: TGTGCCAGCAGTCTCAGGGGCGTAGGGGCCTACGAGCAGTACTTC
v_call: TRBV29-1; clone_size: once; j_call: TRBJ2-7; d_call: .; cdr3_aa: CSVELGQTAYEQYF; cdr3_nt: TGCAGCGTTGAATTGGGCCAAACGGCCTACGAGCAGTACTTC